Listed here are 32 T cell receptor beta chains from one sample, sequenced in a study of CD8 T cells in ankylosing spondylitis. Whole-study results and caveats: In ankylosing spondylitis blood, a motif of 7 to 9 highly homologous TCR beta variants appeared characteristic.

Their antigens are not known. TCRdb independently ran MiXCR on the 5' RACE reads; one entry per CDR3 protein. The sample lists about 200,000 distinct CDR3 sequences, roughly 6.6% occurring once. The sequencing input was blood, either unsorted or a sorted T cell fraction (not recorded which). The receptors stem from a male donor with ankylosing spondylitis.

This clonotype has at least ten counts. The DNA is left out, because the CDR3 cannot be placed on it with certainty; the CDR3 is given as TCRdb lists it. The chain has TRBV12-3 or TRBV12-4 and TRBJ2-7; whether TRBD2, the table's D call, matches the DNA was not checked. Inclusive of both ends, the CDR3 amounts to 14 amino acids. CDR3: CASILGGSAYEQYF.

This clonotype has more than one count but fewer than ten. This chain connects TRBV18 to TRBJ2-3, with D hard to call. This CDR3 has 15 residues. Germline loops: CDR1 KGHSH, CDR2 LQKENI. Trimming left V 7 bases short and J 0 bases short, with 14 bases between. Written as DNA, the CDR3 is TGTGCCAGCTTACCGGGTCAAACTAGCACAGATACGCAGTATTTT. Translating it yields CASLPGQTSTDTQYF.

This clonotype was seen only a few times. V usage is TRBV6-5 and J usage is TRBJ2-2, with D maybe TRBD1 (6 bases). The germline V and J ends were trimmed by 2 bases and 6 bases, with 13 bases remaining between them. The CDR3 is made up of 15 amino acids. The germline V gene encodes CDR1 MNHEY and CDR2 SVGAGI. CDR3 sequence: CASSYVTGSAGELFF. The CDR3 region has the DNA TGTGCCAGCAGTTACGTCACAGGGAGCGCCGGGGAGCTGTTTTTT.

This clonotype was counted at least ten times. The conserved phenylalanine or tryptophan is not found at the CDR3 terminus, so this likely reflects a read error. No DNA is shown, since the ends of the CDR3 on it are uncertain; the CDR3 is the one TCRdb lists. The chain couples TRBV12-3 or TRBV12-4 to TRBJ2-1; TRBD2, as called in the table, went unchecked against the DNA. The CDR3 is made up of 11 amino acids, end residues included. This CDR3 reads CASSSGTSVAL.

This clonotype was picked up a small number of times. The chain combines TRBV4-3 with TRBJ1-2; 7 bases match TRBD1. This CDR3 contains 14 residues. Trimming removed 5 bases from V and 1 base from J; junction bases left unmatched: 4. CDR1 LGHNA and CDR2 YSLEER come from the germline V gene. The CDR3 spells CASSIRDSNYGYTF. The CDR3 nucleotides are TGCGCCAGCAGCATCCGGGACAGTAACTATGGCTACACCTTC.

This chain joins TRBV7-8 and TRBJ2-7; 8 positions agree with TRBD2. Germline CDR1 reads SGHVS; CDR2 reads FQNEAQ. Losses at the gene ends were 5 bases for V and 4 bases for J; bases not matched to a gene: 13. This CDR3 is 16 amino acids long. The CDR3 here is CASSLGAGGRGYEQYF. Here the CDR3 DNA reads TGTGCCAGCAGCCTCGGCGCGGGAGGCCGCGGGTACGAGCAGTACTTC.

The V call is TRBV11-3, the J call TRBJ2-1; 8 positions agree with TRBD2. The V segment lost 0 bases and the J segment 2 bases; nucleotides outside the gene matches: 3. Germline-derived CDR1 and CDR2 are SGHNT and YENEEA. The CDR3 covers 16 residues. The CDR3 sequence: CASSLEVAGTYNEQFF. CDR3 DNA sequence: TGTGCCAGCAGCTTAGAGGTAGCGGGGACCTACAATGAGCAGTTCTTC.

This clonotype appeared many times. J is TRBJ1-5 and V is TRBV7-2; D is unresolved. The V end was cut by 9 bases, the J end by 2 bases, with 17 bases between. Germline CDR1 SGHTA, CDR2 FQGNSA. This CDR3 is 15 amino acids long. CDR3 region: CASGLHGDGNQPQHF. The CDR3 DNA sequence: TGTGCCAGTGGACTACATGGGGATGGCAATCAGCCCCAGCATTTT.

This clonotype was counted many times. The CDR3 sequence is CASSGQGTAQYF. The CDR3 nucleotides are TGTGCCAGCAGCGGACAGGGGACAGCGCAGTATTTT. The chain links TRBV9 to TRBJ2-3; TRBD1 agrees at 8 bases. The germline CDR1 and CDR2 sequences are SGDLS and YYNGEE. CDR3 length: 12 residues. The trim removed 3 bases at V and 10 bases at J, leaving 4 bases unmatched.

This clonotype was found a few times. This chain joins TRBV29-1 and TRBJ2-1; D may be TRBD1 or TRBD2 (6 bases each). The V gene lost 3 bases and the J gene lost 7 bases, with 19 bases spanning the gap. The CDR3 length is 15 residues. The germline gives CDR1 SQVTM, CDR2 ANQGSEA. CDR3 sequence reads: CSVDPATGRMNEQFF. The DNA for the CDR3 is TGCAGCGTTGATCCAGCCACAGGGAGGATGAATGAGCAGTTCTTC.

The J gene is TRBJ2-1, the V gene TRBV5-1, with D unresolved. The CDR3 consists of 17 residues. Trimming left V 0 bases short and J 4 bases short, with 17 bases between. The germline gives CDR1 SGHRS, CDR2 YFSETQ. This CDR3 is CASSLEGGISIYNEQFF. The CDR3, as DNA: TGCGCCAGCAGCTTGGAAGGCGGCATCAGTATTTACAATGAGCAGTTCTTC.

This clonotype has at least ten counts. The CDR3 loop is CASSLGSPRSPFGEQYF. In DNA form, the CDR3 reads TGTGCCAGCAGCTTAGGGTCCCCTAGGAGCCCCTTTGGGGAGCAGTACTTC. The J gene is TRBJ2-7, the V gene TRBV7-9; D gene unclear. The CDR3 loop spans 17 amino acids. CDR1 and CDR2 (germline): SEHNR, FQNEAQ (reference sequence). Trimming shortened V by 1 base and J by 7 bases, and 23 bases separated the two germline ends.

At least ten counts were recorded for this clonotype. The rearrangement links TRBV4-1 to TRBJ2-1; tentatively, D is TRBD2 (6 bases). CDR3 length: 15 amino acids. Germline assignment: CDR1 MGHRA and CDR2 YSYEKL. The V and J ends lost 4 bases and 4 bases respectively, with 14 bases between them. The CDR3 region is CASSLRGGGYNEQFF. Here the CDR3 DNA reads TGCGCCAGCAGCCTAAGAGGCGGAGGGTACAATGAGCAGTTCTTC.

This clonotype has only a few counts. The V and J genes are TRBV7-6 and TRBJ1-1; 7 bases match TRBD1. V was clipped by 4 bases and J by 0 bases; unmatched bases: 2. Germline lookup yields CDR1 SGHVS and CDR2 FNYEAQ. This CDR3 region has 14 residues. DNA for the CDR3: TGTGCCAGCAGCTCAGGACAGGTGAACACTGAAGCTTTCTTT. This gives the protein CASSSGQVNTEAFF.

This clonotype was seen ten or more times. The V gene is TRBV2, the J gene TRBJ2-1; 9 nucleotides match TRBD2. Germline lookup yields CDR1 SNHLY and CDR2 FYNNEI. V shed 4 bases, J shed 2 bases, and the junction held 3 bases outside the gene matches. The CDR3 has 15 amino acids. CDR3 nucleotide sequence: TGTGCCAGCAGTGGGGCGGGGGGGCCCTACAATGAGCAGTTCTTC. This gives the protein CASSGAGGPYNEQFF.

This clonotype has at least ten counts. The V gene is TRBV27, the J gene TRBJ2-6; weak D call: TRBD1 (6 bases). This CDR3 spans 16 amino acids. Germline-derived CDR1 and CDR2 are MNHEY and SMNVEV (reference sequence). Trimming stripped 5 bases from V and 3 bases from J, with 14 bases between. CDR3 sequence: CASSKRQGYGANVLTF. CDR3 nucleotides: TGTGCCAGCAGTAAAAGGCAGGGGTATGGGGCCAACGTCCTGACTTTC. Together with reference TRBV27 and TRBJ2-6, the CDR3 gives the full variable domain: EAQVTQNPRYLITVTGKKLTVTCSQNMNHEYMSWYRQDPGLGLRQIYYSMNVEVTDKGDVPEGYKVSRKEKRNFPLILESPSPNQTSLYFCASSKRQGYGANVLTFGAGSRLTVL.

This clonotype has just a few counts. The chain is built from TRBV12-2 and TRBJ2-1. TRBV12-2 is listed as a pseudogene. This CDR3 spans 17 amino acids. CDR3 nucleotides: TGTGCAAGTCGCTTACGAGGACGGTGGAGCTCCTACAATGAGCAGTTCTTC. Amino acid sequence: CASRLRGRWSSYNEQFF.

This clonotype has a count of ten or more. This chain uses TRBV6-2 or TRBV6-3 with TRBJ2-5; weak D call: TRBD1 (5 bases). The CDR3 loop spans 14 amino acids. V lost 6 bases, J lost 7 bases, and 18 bases lay in between. CDR1 is MNHEY, CDR2 SVGEGT, per germline. CDR3 residues: CASSHMTEPGTQYF. The CDR3 DNA is TGTGCCAGCAGCCACATGACAGAGCCTGGGACCCAGTACTTC.

This clonotype was seen ten or more times. The chain employs TRBV6-4 and TRBJ2-1; possibly TRBD1 for D (6 bases). This CDR3 spans 14 amino acids. The germline CDR1 and CDR2 sequences are MRHNA and SNTAGT. V was pared by 3 bases and J by 5 bases, with 11 bases between. As DNA, the CDR3 is TGTGCCAGCAGTGATTATGGGACACACAATGAGCAGTTCTTC. Protein sequence: CASSDYGTHNEQFF.

In this sample, this clonotype turned up many times. This sequence joins TRBV6-2 or TRBV6-3 and TRBJ2-5; the match to TRBD2 covers 8 bases. V shed 0 bases and J 7 bases; nucleotides not matched to a gene: 13. Looked up from germline, CDR1 is MNHEY and CDR2 is SVGEGT. This CDR3 comprises 17 residues. In DNA form, the CDR3 reads TGTGCCAGCAGTTACTCATCGGAACTAGCGGTTCCAAGGACCCAGTACTTC. Translation gives CASSYSSELAVPRTQYF.

This clonotype came up many times. The V and J genes are TRBV27 and TRBJ1-3, with D unclear. The CDR3 has 13 amino acids. V lost 3 bases and J 9 bases, leaving 12 bases between the germline ends. Germline V gene data show CDR1 as MNHEY and CDR2 as SMNVEV (reference sequence). CDR3 nucleotide sequence: TGTGCCAGCAGTTTGAAGGCGTCCGGCACCATATATTTT. Its translation is CASSLKASGTIYF.

This clonotype was seen many times. The chain carries TRBV2 and TRBJ1-2; D ambiguous. CDR1 SNHLY and CDR2 FYNNEI come from the germline V gene. The CDR3 runs to 14 residues. V lost 4 bases to trimming and J lost 8 bases, with 17 bases between them. The CDR3 nucleotides read TGTGCCAGCAGTGCAGGCGGAGGACTTGTAGGCTACACCTTC. It translates to CASSAGGGLVGYTF.

This clonotype was seen repeatedly, ten times or more. The chain combines TRBV7-9 with TRBJ2-7, with 7 bases identical to TRBD1. This CDR3 is built from 14 residues. Trimming took 4 bases from V and 3 from J; bases not matched to a gene: 6. The germline V gene has CDR1 SEHNR and CDR2 FQNEAQ (reference sequence). The CDR3 is CASSSGQLNYEQYF. In nucleotides, the CDR3 is TGTGCCAGCAGCTCGGGACAGCTGAACTACGAGCAGTACTTC.

This clonotype showed up many times. The chain combines TRBV11-2 with TRBJ1-5, with D unclear. This CDR3 spans 13 amino acids. Germline V gene lookup returns CDR1 SGHAT and CDR2 FQNNGV. V dropped 5 bases and J dropped 6 bases, with 11 bases sitting between them. The CDR3 loop is CASSHNTGQPQHF. The CDR3 coding sequence is TGTGCCAGCAGCCACAACACGGGTCAGCCCCAGCATTTT.

This clonotype was picked up many times. The J gene is TRBJ1-4, the V gene TRBV7-9, with D hard to call. Between the trimmed V and J ends, which lost 2 bases and 7 bases, there was a span of 11 bases. The germline CDR1 and CDR2 sequences are SEHNR and FQNEAQ (reference sequence). CDR3 length: 14 residues. The CDR3 spells CASSLRDRSEKLFF. The CDR3 region has the DNA TGTGCCAGCAGCTTACGGGATCGTAGTGAAAAACTGTTTTTT.

This clonotype has ten or more counts. The rearrangement uses TRBV6-2 or TRBV6-3 and TRBJ2-7, with 7 bases lining up with TRBD1. Per germline, CDR1 MNHEY and CDR2 SVGEGT. This CDR3 comprises 14 residues. The J segment lost 2 bases and the V segment lost 5 bases, leaving 6 bases of the junction unmatched. This chain's CDR3 is CASSPETGAYEQYF. Here the CDR3 DNA reads TGTGCCAGCAGTCCTGAAACAGGGGCCTACGAGCAGTACTTC.

The chain carries TRBV29-1 and TRBJ1-1; no clear D. This CDR3 comprises 8 residues. The V end was cut by 6 bases, the J end by 9 bases, with 5 bases between. Germline values: CDR1 SQVTM, CDR2 ANQGSEA. The CDR3 DNA reads TGCAGCGTCGACAAAGCTTTCTTT. This codes for CSVDKAFF.

This clonotype has at least ten counts. V and J are TRBV4-1 and TRBJ2-7; 8 positions match TRBD1. This CDR3 has 15 amino acids. V lost 0 bases and J lost 2; bases outside the gene matches: 3. Germline-derived CDR1 and CDR2 are MGHRA and YSYEKL. The chain's CDR3 is CASSQETGETYEQYF. The CDR3 DNA sequence: TGCGCCAGCAGCCAAGAGACAGGGGAAACCTACGAGCAGTACTTC.

This clonotype was detected only a few times. The rearrangement links TRBV7-9 to TRBJ2-1; 12 positions agree with TRBD2. V gave up 3 bases and J gave up 3 bases; unmatched junction bases: 6. This CDR3 is built from 17 residues. Germline V CDR1 and CDR2: SEHNR, FQNEAQ (reference sequence). CDR3 sequence: CASSLLAGGAIYNEQFF. The DNA for the CDR3 is TGTGCCAGCAGCTTGCTAGCGGGGGGGGCTATCTACAATGAGCAGTTCTTC.

At least ten counts were recorded for this clonotype. The genes are TRBV5-1 and TRBJ1-1; D is uncertain. Trimming removed 2 bases at V and 5 bases at J, with 10 bases between. This CDR3 is built from 13 residues. Germline assignment: CDR1 SGHRS and CDR2 YFSETQ. CDR3 nucleotides: TGCGCCAGCAGCTTATCGGGGATTACTGAAGCTTTCTTT. Protein product: CASSLSGITEAFF.

The table lists this clonotype with many counts. The chain joins TRBV9 to TRBJ1-2; D is perhaps TRBD1 (5 bases). The germline gives CDR1 SGDLS, CDR2 YYNGEE. Between the trimmed V and J ends, which lost 0 bases and 7 bases, there was a span of 13 bases. The CDR3 loop spans 14 amino acids. The CDR3 sequence is CASSVEGVQRGYTF. CDR3 sequence (DNA): TGTGCCAGCAGCGTAGAAGGGGTCCAACGTGGCTACACCTTC.

This clonotype showed up many times. The chain has TRBV7-9 and TRBJ2-7, with 7 bases identical to TRBD1. Per the germline V gene, CDR1 is SEHNR and CDR2 is FQNEAQ (reference sequence). The CDR3 is 14 amino acids. Trimming cost V 4 bases and J 5 bases; bases outside gene matches: 8. CDR3: CASSYPGQKHEQYF. CDR3 DNA sequence: TGTGCCAGCAGCTACCCGGGACAGAAGCACGAGCAGTACTTC.